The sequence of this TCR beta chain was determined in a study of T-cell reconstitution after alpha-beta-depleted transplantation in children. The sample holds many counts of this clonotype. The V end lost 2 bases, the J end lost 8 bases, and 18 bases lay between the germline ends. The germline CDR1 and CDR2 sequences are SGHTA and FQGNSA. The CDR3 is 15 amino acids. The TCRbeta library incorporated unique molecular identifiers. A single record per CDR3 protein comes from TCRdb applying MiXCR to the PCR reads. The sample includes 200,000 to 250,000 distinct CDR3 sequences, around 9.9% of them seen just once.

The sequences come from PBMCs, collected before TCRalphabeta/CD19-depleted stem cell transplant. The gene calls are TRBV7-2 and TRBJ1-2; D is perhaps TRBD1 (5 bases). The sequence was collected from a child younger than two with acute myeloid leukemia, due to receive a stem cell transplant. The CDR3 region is CASSLFGRGWGGYTF. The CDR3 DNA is TGTGCCAGCAGCTTATTCGGCCGGGGATGGGGGGGCTACACCTTC.